Following are 29 T cell receptor beta chains from one sample sequenced in a study of OX40 agonist ivuxolimab in advanced cancers. TCRdb's copy holds only in-frame clones and misses some; the assay was immunoSEQ multiplex PCR. The sample holds roughly 68,000 clones, roughly 83% seen once. The sequences come from CD4+ or CD8+ T cells sorted from blood, collected in a trial of the OX40 agonist ivuxolimab. The source is an adult with an advanced solid tumor such as melanoma, head and neck, liver or kidney cancer.

The genes are TRBV2 and TRBJ1-5, with a tentative D call TRBD1 (5 bases). V shed 2 bases and J shed 0 bases, with 11 bases lying between them. CDR1 and CDR2 (germline): SNHLY, FYNNEI. This CDR3 has 16 residues. Here the CDR3 DNA reads TGTGCCAGCAGTGAATTTGAGGGGATTAGCAATCAGCCCCAGCATTTT. Translated, it gives CASSEFEGISNQPQHF.

V usage is TRBV5-1 and J usage is TRBJ2-3; maybe TRBD2 (5 bases). Per germline, CDR1 SGHRS and CDR2 YFSETQ. Trimming took off 5 bases at V and 5 bases at J, with 9 bases between the two ends. The CDR3 is 12 residues long. This CDR3 is CASRQAEDTQYF. DNA for the CDR3: TGCGCCAGCAGGCAAGCGGAAGATACGCAGTATTTT.

The chain recombines TRBV5-1 with TRBJ1-3; weak D call: TRBD1 (6 bases). Germline V lookup: CDR1 SGHRS, CDR2 YFSETQ. Deletions cut 6 bases from V and 2 bases from J, with 18 bases between. CDR3 size: 16 residues. CDR3 amino acids: CASKPHQGKPGNTIYF. The CDR3 DNA reads TGCGCCAGCAAGCCTCATCAGGGGAAACCTGGAAACACCATATATTTT.

The chain has TRBV5-5 and TRBJ2-2, with D perhaps TRBD2 (6 bases). The CDR3 has 16 amino acids. Per germline, CDR1 SGHKS and CDR2 YYEKEE (reference sequence). Trimming cost V 6 bases and J 2 bases, with 17 bases left between them. The DNA for the CDR3 is TGTGCCAGCAAGGTTCGGGCGGGGACCAACACCGGGGAGCTGTTTTTT. It encodes CASKVRAGTNTGELFF.

The J gene is TRBJ1-3, the V gene TRBV7-8, with 7 bases that match TRBD1. Germline-derived CDR1 and CDR2 are SGHVS and FQNEAQ. V lost 2 bases to trimming and J lost 0 bases; unmatched junction nucleotides: 13. The CDR3 length is 19 residues. The CDR3 loop reads CASSLPDRARIISGNTIYF. CDR3 bases: TGTGCCAGCAGCTTACCTGACAGGGCGAGGATTATCTCTGGAAACACCATATATTTT.

The rearrangement joins TRBV7-2 to TRBJ2-2; D perhaps matches TRBD1 (6 bases). The V end was cut by 4 bases, the J end by 7 bases, with 13 bases between. CDR3 length equals 14 residues. CDR1 is SGHTA, CDR2 FQGNSA, per germline. Here the CDR3 reads CASSYRVSGGELFF. In nucleotides, the CDR3 is TGTGCCAGCAGCTACAGGGTTTCGGGCGGGGAGCTGTTTTTT.

The sample holds one count of this clone. V gene TRBV18 combines with J gene TRBJ2-3, with no clear D. V lost 4 bases and J 0 bases, leaving 14 bases between the germline ends. CDR3 length: 16 amino acids. Germline V gene data show CDR1 as KGHSH and CDR2 as LQKENI. The CDR3 region has the DNA TGTGCCAGCTCACATACTCGGGTTACTAGCACAGATACGCAGTATTTT. It translates to CASSHTRVTSTDTQYF.

This clone turned up a few times. Other DNA sequences in the sample encode the same CDR3. V and J are TRBV6-5 and TRBJ1-3; D possibly corresponds to TRBD1 (5 bases). The CDR3 covers 13 residues. Germline V lookup: CDR1 MNHEY, CDR2 SVGAGI. V dropped 5 bases and J dropped 3 bases, with 8 bases sitting between them. The CDR3 spells CASSGDRGNTIYF. CDR3 DNA: TGTGCCAGCAGTGGGGACCGTGGAAACACCATATATTTT.

This clone came up a few times. The genes are TRBV19 and TRBJ2-2; D may correspond to TRBD1 or TRBD2 (5 bases each). V shed 5 bases and J shed 0 bases, with 7 bases lying between them. The CDR3 totals 14 residues. Germline assignment: CDR1 LNHDA and CDR2 SQIVND (reference sequence). The CDR3 reads CASSRGANTGELFF. The CDR3 nucleotides are TGTGCCAGTAGTCGAGGGGCGAACACCGGGGAGCTGTTTTTT.

This clone has a handful of counts. The chain combines TRBV28 with TRBJ1-1; D perhaps matches TRBD1 (5 bases). The CDR3 is made up of 12 amino acids. Germline V gene lookup returns CDR1 MDHEN and CDR2 SYDVKM. V was pared by 8 bases and J by 3 bases, with 10 bases between. CDR3 residues: CASRGPDTEAFF. The CDR3 DNA follows: TGTGCCAGCCGGGGACCGGACACTGAAGCTTTCTTT. Full variable domain (remainder filled in from reference TRBV28 and TRBJ1-1): DVKVTQSSRYLVKRTGEKVFLECVQDMDHENMFWYRQDPGLGLRLIYFSYDVKMKEKGDIPEGYSVSREKKERFSLILESASTNQTSMYLCASRGPDTEAFFGQGTRLTVV.

The chain employs TRBV6-5 and TRBJ1-3; no clear D. The CDR3 spans 15 residues. The V end was cut by 4 bases, the J end by 0 bases, with 10 bases between. CDR1 is MNHEY and CDR2 is SVGAGI in the germline V gene. CDR3 amino acids: CASSSNSFSGNTIYF. DNA for the CDR3: TGTGCCAGCAGTTCAAACAGCTTCTCTGGAAACACCATATATTTT.

The V gene is TRBV6-1, the J gene TRBJ1-4, with D unclear. V was pared by 1 base and J by 8 bases, with 11 bases between. Germline-derived CDR1 and CDR2 are MNHNS and SASEGT. The CDR3 is 14 residues long. DNA of the CDR3: TGTGCCAGCAGTGAAGGGACCAGCTCCGAAAAACTGTTTTTT. Amino acids: CASSEGTSSEKLFF.

This clone occurred a few times. The chain joins TRBV7-6 to TRBJ2-2, with 7 nucleotides matching TRBD1. Per the germline V gene, CDR1 is SGHVS and CDR2 is FNYEAQ. The CDR3 is 16 amino acids. With 2 bases clipped from V and 1 base from J, the junction kept 4 bases outside the gene matches. The CDR3 region is CASSLRDSRNTGELFF. Written as DNA, the CDR3 is TGTGCCAGCAGCTTAAGGGACAGCAGGAACACCGGGGAGCTGTTTTTT. Drawing the rest from reference TRBV7-6 and TRBJ2-2, the complete variable domain is GAGVSQSPRYKVTKRGQDVALRCDPISGHVSLYWYRQALGQGPEFLTYFNYEAQQDKSGLPNDRFSAERPEGSISTLTIQRTEQRDSAMYRCASSLRDSRNTGELFFGEGSRLTVL.

The chain combines TRBV4-2 with TRBJ2-5, with D uncertain. This CDR3 has 13 residues. V lost 0 bases, J lost 5 bases, and 7 bases lay in between. From germline, CDR1 is LGHNA and CDR2 YNFKEQ. The chain's CDR3 is CASSQDWRETQYF. CDR3 in DNA: TGTGCCAGCAGCCAAGATTGGCGGGAGACCCAGTACTTC.

The chain employs TRBV28 and TRBJ2-1; no clear D. This CDR3 has 14 residues. Trimming shortened V by 5 bases and J by 6 bases, and 14 bases separated the two germline ends. Germline V gene data show CDR1 as MDHEN and CDR2 as SYDVKM. The CDR3 is CASSIPPPGNEQFF. CDR3 nucleotides: TGTGCCAGCAGTATCCCGCCTCCCGGCAATGAGCAGTTCTTC.

This sequence joins TRBV15 and TRBJ2-3; 10 bases are a match to TRBD2. Looked up from germline, CDR1 is LNHNV and CDR2 is YYDKDF (reference sequence). J gave up 4 bases and V 3 bases, and 13 bases lay outside the gene matches. CDR3 length equals 18 residues. CDR3 DNA: TGTGCCACCAGCAGCACTAACAATCTAGCGGGGGTGTCAGATACGCAGTATTTT. This sequence encodes CATSSTNNLAGVSDTQYF. Combining the CDR3 with reference TRBV15 and TRBJ2-3 gives the whole variable domain DAMVIQNPRYQVTQFGKPVTLSCSQTLNHNVMYWYQQKSSQAPKLLFHYYDKDFNNEADTPDNFQSRRPNTSFCFLDIRSPGLGDTAMYLCATSSTNNLAGVSDTQYFGPGTRLTVL.

The chain links TRBV7-2 to TRBJ2-1, with D possibly matching TRBD2 (6 bases). The V and J ends lost 8 bases and 4 bases respectively, with 12 bases between them. CDR1 SGHTA and CDR2 FQGNSA come from the germline V gene. The CDR3 totals 13 residues. The CDR3 DNA sequence: TGTGCCAGCGGCCCTCGGGGGTACAATGAGCAGTTCTTC. This sequence encodes CASGPRGYNEQFF.

In this sample, this clone turned up once. The rearrangement joins TRBV30 to TRBJ1-2; D possibly corresponds to TRBD1 (6 bases). Trimming took 0 bases from V and 8 from J, leaving 22 bases between them. CDR3 length: 16 residues. The V gene's germline CDR1 is GTSNPN and CDR2 SVGIG (reference sequence). The CDR3 bases are TGTGCCTGGAGTGTAGTTGTTGGGGGGGGACAACGCGGCTACACCTTC. It encodes CAWSVVVGGGQRGYTF.

The V gene is TRBV5-4, the J gene TRBJ2-7; D possibly matches TRBD1 or TRBD2 (6 bases each). Trimming took off 9 bases at V and 2 bases at J, with 18 bases between the two ends. Germline values: CDR1 SGHNT, CDR2 YYREEE (reference sequence). The CDR3 has 14 residues. The CDR3 region is CAIGPGGPPYEQYF. CDR3 nucleotides: TGTGCCATCGGACCCGGGGGCCCGCCCTACGAGCAGTACTTC.

The chain has TRBV28 and TRBJ2-1, with D possibly TRBD2 on 7 matching bases. CDR3 length: 15 residues. Germline assignment: CDR1 MDHEN and CDR2 SYDVKM. Trimming shortened V by 10 bases and J by 5 bases, and 21 bases separated the two germline ends. CDR3 sequence reads: CATFPGRGTNNEQFF. The DNA of the CDR3 is TGTGCCACCTTCCCAGGGCGGGGGACAAACAATGAGCAGTTCTTC.

The V call is TRBV19, the J call TRBJ2-3; D uncertain. The CDR3 runs 11 residues. V was trimmed by 5 bases and J by 4 bases, leaving 4 bases between them. Germline CDR1 LNHDA, CDR2 SQIVND (reference sequence). As DNA, the CDR3 is TGTGCCAGTAGTTTAGCAGATACGCAGTATTTT. Translating it yields CASSLADTQYF.

The chain employs TRBV19 and TRBJ2-7, with D perhaps TRBD1 (6 bases). V was shortened by 3 bases and J by 1 base, with 13 bases between the two germline ends. The germline V gene has CDR1 LNHDA and CDR2 SQIVND (reference sequence). This CDR3 region has 15 residues. CDR3 amino acids: CASSIDRSTSYEQYF. CDR3 sequence (DNA): TGTGCCAGTAGTATTGACAGGTCAACATCCTACGAGCAGTACTTC.

The chain recombines TRBV2 with TRBJ2-3, with D possibly being TRBD1 (6 bases). Germline CDR1 reads SNHLY; CDR2 reads FYNNEI. The V gene lost 3 bases and the J gene lost 0 bases, with 7 bases spanning the gap. This CDR3 is built from 14 residues. Written as DNA, the CDR3 is TGTGCCAGCAGTGAGGGACACAGCACAGATACGCAGTATTTT. Its protein is CASSEGHSTDTQYF.

V usage is TRBV27 and J usage is TRBJ1-6, with D possibly matching TRBD1 (5 bases). The germline CDR1 and CDR2 sequences are MNHEY and SMNVEV (reference sequence). V shed 1 base and J shed 0 bases, with 16 bases lying between them. The CDR3 is 19 amino acids. The CDR3 sequence is CASSLFGGWDGSYNSPLHF. The CDR3 DNA is TGTGCCAGCAGTTTATTTGGGGGGTGGGATGGCTCCTATAATTCACCCCTCCACTTT.

The chain joins TRBV29-1 to TRBJ1-1, with a weak D call TRBD1 (5 bases). V was trimmed by 6 bases and J by 0 bases, leaving 11 bases between them. The germline V gene has CDR1 SQVTM and CDR2 ANQGSEA. The CDR3 is 13 amino acids. The CDR3 region is CSVNRGMNTEAFF. The CDR3 nucleotides are TGCAGCGTCAATAGGGGCATGAACACTGAAGCTTTCTTT.

J is TRBJ2-4 and V is TRBV18, with a tentative D call TRBD2 (6 bases). There are 17 residues in the CDR3. Germline V gives CDR1 KGHSH, CDR2 LQKENI. Trimming cost V 0 bases and J 2 bases, with 14 bases left between them. CDR3 sequence (DNA): TGTGCCAGCTCACCACCGGGGGGAGGTTGGACCAAAAACATTCAGTACTTC. It yields the protein CASSPPGGGWTKNIQYF.

The rearrangement joins TRBV5-1 to TRBJ2-1; TRBD2 aligns across 16 bases. CDR3 length: 16 amino acids. Germline CDR1 reads SGHRS; CDR2 reads YFSETQ. V lost 1 base and J lost 7; bases outside the gene matches: 2. CDR3 residues: CASSLSGLAGGNEQFF. The CDR3 DNA reads as TGCGCCAGCAGCTTGTCGGGACTAGCGGGGGGGAATGAGCAGTTCTTC.

CDR3: CASSQVMGQGATF. For the CDR3, the DNA is TGTGCCAGCAGCCAAGTGATGGGACAGGGAGCAACCTTC. The V gene is TRBV14, the J gene TRBJ1-2; 9 nucleotides align to TRBD1. The CDR3 is made up of 13 amino acids. Germline CDR1 SGHDN, CDR2 FVKESK. Trimming cost V 1 base and J 14 bases; bases outside gene matches: 8.

The rearrangement links TRBV5-6 to TRBJ1-1; tentatively, D is TRBD1 (5 bases). Trimming pared 2 bases from V and 1 base from J, leaving 15 bases between. The CDR3 covers 16 residues. Germline assignment: CDR1 SGHDT and CDR2 YYEEEE. The CDR3: CASSFDRGSANTEAFF. CDR3 bases: TGTGCCAGCAGCTTCGACCGGGGGAGTGCGAACACTGAAGCTTTCTTT.